This TCR beta chain was identified during a study of cytomegalovirus exposure and HLA in healthy donors. Broader study findings: The study flagged roughly 150 TCR beta chains as cytomegalovirus-associated.

After removal of 1 base from V and 7 bases from J, the junction contained 5 bases not matched to a gene. The CDR3 runs to 15 residues. CDR1 and CDR2 (germline): MNHNS, SASEGT. For this clone: Its target is not known.

A multiplex PCR was run with 60 Vbeta primers and 13 Jbeta primers. Produced via immunoSEQ multiplex PCR; TCRdb's table is partial and in-frame only. This table has about 210,000 clones, about 85% appearing once. The TCR originated in a girl aged 2-10 years in good health and CMV-seronegative. The chain is built from TRBV6-1 and TRBJ2-2, with 8 nucleotides matching TRBD1. The sample comprised PBMCs. The CDR3 loop reads CASSEGGTGNGELFF. CDR3 coding DNA: TGTGCCAGCAGTGAAGGGGGGACAGGCAACGGGGAGCTGTTTTTT.